Following are 3 T cell receptor beta chains from one sample sequenced in a study of T cell changes during pregnancy in multiple sclerosis. The data were produced by immunoSEQ multiplex PCR, yet TCRdb's version contains in-frame clones alone and is incomplete. The table includes tens of thousands of clones, around nine tenths detected once. The sequenced sample was CD4+ T cells from peripheral blood mononuclear cells, obtained before pregnancy. All receptors derive from a female donor with multiple sclerosis, enrolled in a pregnancy study.

The chain joins TRBV5-5 to TRBJ1-4; D gene unclear. The CDR3 sequence is 17 residues long. The germline V and J ends were trimmed by 4 bases and 0 bases, with 16 bases remaining between them. The germline gives CDR1 SGHKS, CDR2 YYEKEE (reference sequence). This CDR3 reads CASSLRPTASTNEKLFF. The CDR3 DNA reads TGTGCCAGCAGCCTACGTCCTACAGCTTCAACTAATGAAAAACTGTTTTTT.

V gene TRBV5-6 combines with J gene TRBJ1-5; 8 bases are a match to TRBD1. Germline CDR1 reads SGHDT; CDR2 reads YYEEEE. The CDR3 extends over 17 amino acids. V lost 0 bases, J lost 2 bases, and 7 bases stayed unmatched. The CDR3 sequence is CASSLGTGLRGNQPQHF. The CDR3 DNA sequence: TGTGCCAGCAGCTTGGGGACAGGGCTTCGGGGCAATCAGCCCCAGCATTTT. The complete variable domain, with remaining parts taken from reference TRBV5-6 and TRBJ1-5, reads DAGVTQSPTHLIKTRGQQVTLRCSPKSGHDTVSWYQQALGQGPQFIFQYYEEEERQRGNFPDRFSGHQFPNYSSELNVNALLLGDSALYLCASSLGTGLRGNQPQHFGDGTRLSIL.

This clone was seen a few times. The rearrangement uses TRBV5-5 and TRBJ1-2, with TRBD1 matching over 11 bases. This CDR3 comprises 14 residues. The J segment lost 4 bases and the V segment lost 4 bases, leaving 3 bases of the junction unmatched. The germline V gene has CDR1 SGHKS and CDR2 YYEKEE (reference sequence). The CDR3, as DNA: TGTGCCAGCAGCCCCGGGACAGGGGGCTATGGCTACACCTTC. This encodes CASSPGTGGYGYTF. The full variable domain, in which reference TRBV5-5 and TRBJ1-2 provide the parts outside the CDR3, is DAGVTQSPTHLIKTRGQQVTLRCSPISGHKSVSWYQQVLGQGPQFIFQYYEKEERGRGNFPDRFSARQFPNYSSELNVNALLLGDSALYLCASSPGTGGYGYTFGSGTRLTVV.